This TCR beta chain appears in the sequencing data of a study of T-cell reconstitution after alpha-beta-depleted transplantation in children. General study points: When one year had passed after transplant, most T-cell counts and diversity came from newly produced T cells. Reported findings indicate that, about two months after transplant, alpha-beta T cells came from several hundred expanded clones, which were derived from non-depleted graft cells. Surviving recipient cells, namely T cells and thymic progenitors, were the source of high day-60 TCRbeta diversity in some patients.

Preparing the TCRbeta library involved the use of unique molecular identifiers. TCRdb called the PCR reads again in MiXCR, with one record for every CDR3 protein. Among roughly 30,000 distinct CDR3 sequences, around 6.6% were seen once, and the ten largest hold over 25%. This clonotype was detected many times. Its antigen is unidentified. Here the sequenced sample was peripheral blood, taken 60 days after TCRalphabeta/CD19-depleted stem cell transplant. The TCR sequence derives from a child less than two years old who had a stem cell transplant for acute myeloid leukemia, so the T cells may come from the graft donor.

This CDR3 reads CASSQEGSSADTQYF. The CDR3 region has the DNA TGTGCCAGCAGCCAAGAGGGCTCGTCTGCAGATACGCAGTATTTT. The J gene is TRBJ2-3, the V gene TRBV4-2; D not resolved. CDR1 and CDR2 from the germline V gene are LGHNA and YNFKEQ. The CDR3 sequence is 15 residues long. Between the trimmed V and J ends, which lost 0 bases and 4 bases, there was a span of 11 bases.